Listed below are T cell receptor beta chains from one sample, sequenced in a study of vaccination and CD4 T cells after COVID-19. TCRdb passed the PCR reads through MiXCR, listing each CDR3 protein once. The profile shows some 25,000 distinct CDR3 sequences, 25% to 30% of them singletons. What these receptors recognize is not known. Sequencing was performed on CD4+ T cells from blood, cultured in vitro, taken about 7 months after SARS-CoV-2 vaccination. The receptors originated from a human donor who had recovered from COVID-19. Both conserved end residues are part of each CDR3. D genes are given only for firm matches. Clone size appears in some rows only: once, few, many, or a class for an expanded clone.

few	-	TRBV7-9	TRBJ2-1	CASSRLWTVGNEQFF	TGTGCCAGCAGCCGACTGTGGACCGTGGGGAATGAGCAGTTCTTC
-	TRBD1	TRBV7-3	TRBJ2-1	CASSGRDSRSNEQFF	TGTGCCAGCAGCGGCCGGGACAGCCGATCCAATGAGCAGTTCTTC
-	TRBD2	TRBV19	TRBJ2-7	CASRSSGGSYEQYF	TGTGCCAGTAGGAGTAGCGGGGGATCCTACGAGCAGTACTTC
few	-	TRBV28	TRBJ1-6	CASSLRQVPKEGLHF	TGTGCCAGCAGTTTACGACAGGTACCAAAGGAGGGCCTCCACTTT
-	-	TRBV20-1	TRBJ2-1	CSASPSALYNEQFF	TGCAGTGCTAGTCCTAGCGCCCTCTACAATGAGCAGTTCTTC
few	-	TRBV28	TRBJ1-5	CASSPGGSGHNQPQHF	TGTGCCAGCAGTCCTGGGGGGTCCGGGCACAATCAGCCCCAGCATTTT
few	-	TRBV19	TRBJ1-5	CATIPGGGVLNQPQHF	TGTGCCACTATTCCCGGTGGAGGGGTACTCAATCAGCCCCAGCATTTT
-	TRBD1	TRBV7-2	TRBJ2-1	CASKSGGTGGYNEQFF	TGTGCCAGCAAATCGGGCGGGACAGGGGGCTACAATGAGCAGTTCTTC
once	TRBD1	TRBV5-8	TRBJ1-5	CASSTGTGRSSNQPQHF	TGTGCCAGCAGTACCGGGACAGGGCGATCTAGCAATCAGCCCCAGCATTTT
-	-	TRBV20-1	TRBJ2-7	CSARESQRPLNYEQYF	TGCAGTGCTAGAGAGTCACAGCGGCCACTTAACTACGAGCAGTACTTC
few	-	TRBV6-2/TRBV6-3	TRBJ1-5	CASSPILGHFEQPQHF	TGTGCCAGCAGCCCGATATTGGGACACTTCGAACAGCCCCAGCATTTT
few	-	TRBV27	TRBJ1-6	CASSLWSDSPLHF	TGTGCCAGCAGTTTATGGTCAGATTCACCCCTCCACTTT
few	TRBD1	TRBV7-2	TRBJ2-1	CASSFARGRYNEQFF	TGTGCCAGCAGCTTTGCCAGGGGGCGATACAATGAGCAGTTCTTC
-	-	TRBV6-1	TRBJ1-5	CASSVAGRWSNQPQHF	TGTGCCAGCAGTGTGGCAGGGCGTTGGAGCAATCAGCCCCAGCATTTT
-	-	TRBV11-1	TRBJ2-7	CASSPKSVGDYEQYF	TGTGCCAGCAGCCCTAAAAGTGTAGGGGACTACGAGCAGTACTTC
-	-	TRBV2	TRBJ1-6	CASSFTSEIHF	TGTGCCAGCAGTTTCACATCCGAAATCCACTTT
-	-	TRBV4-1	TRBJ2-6	CASSPTESSGANVLTF	TGCGCCAGCAGCCCTACCGAGAGCTCTGGGGCCAACGTCCTGACTTTC
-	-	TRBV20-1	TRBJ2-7	CSARDPTVYEQYF	TGCAGTGCTAGAGATCCGACAGTCTACGAGCAGTACTTC
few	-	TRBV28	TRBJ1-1	CASSRDVTAFF	TGTGCCAGCAGTCGCGATGTGACTGCTTTCTTT
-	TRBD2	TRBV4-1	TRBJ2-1	CASSPLTHAGGAYEQFF	TGCGCCAGCAGTCCCTTGACTCACGCGGGAGGAGCCTATGAGCAGTTCTTC
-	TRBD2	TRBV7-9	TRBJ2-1	CASSRLAGGPSGHNEQFF	TGTGCCAGCAGCCGACTAGCGGGAGGGCCCTCTGGTCACAATGAGCAGTTCTTC
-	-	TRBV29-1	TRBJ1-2	CSAGRVNYGYTF	TGCAGCGCCGGCAGAGTCAACTATGGCTACACCTTC
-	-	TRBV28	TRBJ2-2	CASRWQNTGELFF	TGTGCCAGCAGGTGGCAGAACACCGGGGAGCTGTTTTTT
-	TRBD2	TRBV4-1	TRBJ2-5	CASSPQPGLAGEETQYF	TGCGCCAGCAGTCCCCAGCCGGGACTAGCGGGAGAAGAGACCCAGTACTTC
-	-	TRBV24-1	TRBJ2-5	CATSGLGGMGETQYF	TGTGCCACCAGTGGCCTCGGCGGGATGGGAGAGACCCAGTACTTC
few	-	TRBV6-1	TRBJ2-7	CASRGTLFEQYF	TGTGCCAGCAGGGGGACTCTTTTCGAGCAGTACTTC
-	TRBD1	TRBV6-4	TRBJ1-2	CASRQHRGLTYGYTF	TGTGCCAGCAGACAACACAGGGGGCTCACCTATGGCTACACCTTC
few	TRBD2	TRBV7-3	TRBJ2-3	CASSLGGSSDTQYF	TGTGCCAGCAGCTTAGGCGGGAGTTCTGATACGCAGTATTTT
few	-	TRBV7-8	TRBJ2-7	CASSSHLEQYF	TGTGCCAGCAGCTCGCATTTGGAGCAGTACTTC
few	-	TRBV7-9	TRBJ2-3	CASSSPLGGTDTQYF	TGTGCCAGCAGCTCCCCTCTAGGGGGCACAGATACGCAGTATTTT
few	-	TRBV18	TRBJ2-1	CASSPTANNEQFF	TGTGCCAGCTCACCAACCGCCAACAATGAGCAGTTCTTC
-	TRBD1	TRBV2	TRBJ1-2	CASRPQTGTAVVSYGYTF	TGTGCCAGCAGACCACAAACCGGGACAGCGGTGGTCTCCTATGGCTACACCTTC
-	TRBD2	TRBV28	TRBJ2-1	CASSLAGGNEQFF	TGTGCCAGCAGTTTAGCGGGAGGGAATGAGCAGTTCTTC
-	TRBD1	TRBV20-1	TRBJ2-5	CSALRDRGLETQYF	TGCAGTGCTCTCCGGGACAGGGGGCTTGAGACCCAGTACTTC
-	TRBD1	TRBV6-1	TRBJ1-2	CASINPGDSRLLNYGYTF	TGTGCCAGCATTAACCCTGGGGACAGCCGGCTCTTAAATTATGGCTACACCTTC
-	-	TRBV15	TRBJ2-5	CATATAPGAWETQYF	TGTGCCACCGCAACGGCACCCGGGGCATGGGAGACCCAGTACTTC
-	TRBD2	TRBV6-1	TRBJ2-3	CASSGGGNTDTQYF	TGTGCCAGCAGCGGCGGGGGTAACACAGATACGCAGTATTTT
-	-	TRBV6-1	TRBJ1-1	CASRPGGGANTEAFF	TGTGCCAGCAGGCCCGGGGGGGGGGCGAACACTGAAGCTTTCTTT
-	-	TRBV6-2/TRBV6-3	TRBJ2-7	CASMVGGFSYEQYF	TGTGCCAGCATGGTGGGAGGTTTCTCCTACGAGCAGTACTTC
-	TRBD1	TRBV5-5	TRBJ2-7	CASSRDSPYEQYF	TGTGCCAGCAGCCGGGACAGCCCCTACGAGCAGTACTTC
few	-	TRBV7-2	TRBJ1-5	CASSLQSWSSNQPQHF	TGTGCCAGCAGCCTTCAGAGTTGGAGCTCCAATCAGCCCCAGCATTTT
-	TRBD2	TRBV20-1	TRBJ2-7	CSARVASGPYEQYF	TGCAGTGCTAGAGTGGCTAGCGGTCCCTACGAGCAGTACTTC
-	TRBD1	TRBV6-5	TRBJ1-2	CASSYRDRNYGYTF	TGTGCCAGCAGTTACCGGGACAGGAACTATGGCTACACCTTC
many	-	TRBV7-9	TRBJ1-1	CASSPQGLDTEAFF	TGTGCCAGCAGCCCACAGGGTTTGGACACTGAAGCTTTCTTT
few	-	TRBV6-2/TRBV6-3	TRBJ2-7	CASTPGRGATYEQYF	TGTGCCAGCACCCCGGGAAGGGGCGCCACCTACGAGCAGTACTTC
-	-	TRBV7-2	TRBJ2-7	CASSLGGLRYEQYF	TGTGCCAGCAGCTTGGGGGGGCTTCGGTACGAGCAGTACTTC
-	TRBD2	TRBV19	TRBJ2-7	CASSNGLAGIESYEQYF	TGTGCCAGTAGTAACGGACTAGCGGGAATTGAATCCTACGAGCAGTACTTC
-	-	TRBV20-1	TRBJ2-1	CSALPGRVNNEQFF	TGCAGTGCTTTACCGGGACGGGTAAACAATGAGCAGTTCTTC
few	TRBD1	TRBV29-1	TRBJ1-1	CSVSGQGNTEAFF	TGCAGCGTCTCGGGACAGGGCAACACTGAAGCTTTCTTT
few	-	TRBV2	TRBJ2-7	CASRGAPWRGLEQYF	TGTGCCAGCAGAGGTGCCCCCTGGAGAGGGCTCGAGCAGTACTTC
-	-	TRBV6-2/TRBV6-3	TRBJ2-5	CASSYSRAATQETQYF	TGTGCCAGCAGTTACTCTCGGGCAGCTACTCAAGAGACCCAGTACTTC
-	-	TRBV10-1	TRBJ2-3	CASSQTLGGRQYF	TGCGCCAGCAGTCAGACCTTGGGAGGTCGGCAGTATTTT
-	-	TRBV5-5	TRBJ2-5	CASSFVGLGETQYF	TGTGCCAGCAGCTTCGTGGGGTTAGGAGAGACCCAGTACTTC
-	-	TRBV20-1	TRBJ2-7	CSAPTGTEGQYF	TGCAGTGCTCCGACAGGAACCGAAGGGCAGTACTTC
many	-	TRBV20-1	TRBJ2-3	CSARVPGHRADTQYF	TGCAGTGCTAGAGTCCCGGGACACCGGGCAGATACGCAGTATTTT
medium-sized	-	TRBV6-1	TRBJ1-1	CASSVGAHTEAFF	TGTGCCAGCAGTGTGGGGGCACACACTGAAGCTTTCTTT
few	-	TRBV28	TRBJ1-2	CATRSGGDGYTF	TGTGCCACTCGTTCAGGAGGGGATGGCTACACCTTC
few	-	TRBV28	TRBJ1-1	CASSLNMGFEAFF	TGTGCCAGCAGTTTGAATATGGGTTTTGAAGCTTTCTTT